Included here is one TCR beta chain sequence, with context. This entry belongs to a study of T cell responses to AZD1222 COVID-19 vaccine. Some clones are missing from TCRdb's copy, which holds only in-frame ones; the method was immunoSEQ multiplex PCR. The table records around 150,000 clones, 88% of them present only once. The clonotype was recovered from an adult in good health. Sample: peripheral blood, taken on day 0 of MenACWY control vaccination.

This chain's CDR3 is CASRRGDRFMDTF. The CDR3 DNA is TGTGCCAGCAGGCGGGGGGACCGCTTCATGGACACCTTC. The chain couples TRBV2 to TRBJ1-2; D possibly corresponds to TRBD1 (5 bases). This CDR3 contains 13 residues. From germline, CDR1 is SNHLY and CDR2 FYNNEI. V dropped 6 bases and J dropped 12 bases, with 20 bases sitting between them.